Presented here are 26 T cell receptor beta chains from one specimen sequenced in a study of blood T cell repertoires in COVID-19. Profiling relied on immunoSEQ multiplex PCR, and the TCRdb table lists in-frame clones only, not all of them. The sample yields over 350,000 clones, 80% to 90% seen once. What was sequenced was peripheral blood. Source of these receptors: a woman under 40 with acute or convalescent COVID-19.

This chain joins TRBV15 and TRBJ2-1; TRBD1 is a possible D gene (5 bases). V was pared by 5 bases and J by 8 bases, with 22 bases between. CDR1 is LNHNV, CDR2 YYDKDF, per germline (reference sequence). The CDR3 extends over 16 amino acids. DNA for the CDR3: TGTGCCACCAGCTGGACCTCGGAACCCCCACAGGATGAGCAGTTCTTC. Protein: CATSWTSEPPQDEQFF.

The chain employs TRBV20-1 and TRBJ1-6; D may be TRBD1 (6 bases). Germline V lookup: CDR1 DFQATT, CDR2 SNEGSKA (reference sequence). There are 13 residues in the CDR3. The V gene lost 3 bases and the J gene lost 10 bases, with 13 bases spanning the gap. In nucleotides, the CDR3 is TGCAGTGCTAGTCAACAGGGAACCTCACCCCTCCACTTT. It is translated as CSASQQGTSPLHF.

This clone was seen once. The chain has TRBV7-9 and TRBJ1-2; D is possibly TRBD1 (5 bases). The CDR3 consists of 14 residues. Per the germline V gene, CDR1 is SEHNR and CDR2 is FQNEAQ (reference sequence). The V gene lost 5 bases and the J gene lost 3 bases, with 13 bases spanning the gap. The CDR3 region is CASSTSRGDYGYTF. The DNA of the CDR3 is TGTGCCAGCAGCACCAGCCGGGGGGACTATGGCTACACCTTC.

There are a few counts of this clone. This chain connects TRBV24-1 to TRBJ1-2, with a weak D call TRBD1 (5 bases). V lost 7 bases and J lost 8, with 10 bases in between. This CDR3 has 11 amino acids. CDR1 KGHDR and CDR2 SFDVKD come from the germline V gene. The CDR3: CATSGGGGYTF. CDR3 in DNA: TGTGCCACCAGCGGGGGAGGAGGCTACACCTTC.

The genes are TRBV7-3 and TRBJ2-5; D is perhaps TRBD1 (5 bases). CDR1 SGHTA and CDR2 FQGTGA come from the germline V gene. The CDR3 loop spans 14 amino acids. The V end was cut by 3 bases, the J end by 5 bases, with 13 bases between. DNA of the CDR3: TGTGCCAGCAGCTTCGGTGGGGCCCGGGAGACCCAGTACTTC. Amino acid sequence: CASSFGGARETQYF.

V and J are TRBV4-1 and TRBJ1-2; 7 bases agree with TRBD1. The CDR3 is 15 amino acids. V trimming: 5 bases; J trimming: 3 bases; junction bases outside the gene matches: 9. Per the germline V gene, CDR1 is MGHRA and CDR2 is YSYEKL. The CDR3 sequence: CASSDWQGQYYGYTF. The DNA for the CDR3 is TGCGCCAGCAGCGATTGGCAGGGACAGTACTATGGCTACACCTTC.

CDR3 residues: CASSSPLGQGPYNSPLHF. As DNA, the CDR3 is TGTGCCAGCAGCTCCCCCTTGGGACAGGGGCCCTATAATTCACCCCTCCACTTT. This chain uses TRBV7-2 with TRBJ1-6, with TRBD1 matching 10 bases. V was clipped by 4 bases and J by 2 bases; unmatched bases: 8. The CDR3 totals 18 residues. Germline CDR1 reads SGHTA; CDR2 reads FQGNSA.

This rearrangement joins TRBV24-1 to TRBJ2-5; the D is unclear. CDR1 is KGHDR, CDR2 SFDVKD, per germline. V lost 9 bases, J lost 0 bases, and 13 bases lay in between. This CDR3 spans 14 amino acids. CDR3 DNA sequence: TGTGCCACCGGCGACAACCTGTACCAAGAGACCCAGTACTTC. Protein sequence: CATGDNLYQETQYF.

The rearrangement uses TRBV4-1 and TRBJ2-3; tentative D call: TRBD2 (6 bases). Trimming removed 1 base from V and 5 bases from J, with 13 bases in between. The CDR3 runs to 15 residues. The V gene's germline CDR1 is MGHRA and CDR2 YSYEKL. CDR3 DNA sequence: TGCGCCAGCAGCCAAGGCCCCTGGGGGGAAGATACGCAGTATTTT. Translation: CASSQGPWGEDTQYF.

The chain employs TRBV24-1 and TRBJ1-5, with 7 bases identical to TRBD1. The CDR3 runs to 13 residues. Germline-derived CDR1 and CDR2 are KGHDR and SFDVKD. V was clipped by 4 bases and J by 7 bases; unmatched bases: 3. CDR3 nucleotide sequence: TGTGCCACCAGTGACACAGGGGACCAGCCCCAGCATTTT. Translation: CATSDTGDQPQHF.

V and J are TRBV29-1 and TRBJ2-1; D remains ambiguous. CDR1 is SQVTM, CDR2 ANQGSEA, per germline. This CDR3 contains 15 residues. The V end lost 3 bases, the J end lost 0 bases, and 12 bases lay between the germline ends. CDR3 loop: CSVDFAEDSYNEQFF. The CDR3 nucleotides read TGCAGCGTTGATTTCGCAGAGGACTCCTACAATGAGCAGTTCTTC.

This clone was seen once. The chain uses TRBV10-3 and TRBJ1-5, with 7 bases aligning to TRBD1. Germline V gene lookup returns CDR1 ENHRY and CDR2 SYGVKD. CDR3 length: 13 amino acids. With 6 bases clipped from V and 5 bases from J, the junction kept 4 bases outside the gene matches. The CDR3 DNA is TGTGCCATCAGCGCTGGGACAGATCAGCCCCAGCATTTT. Protein: CAISAGTDQPQHF.

This clone was seen only once. The rearrangement uses TRBV2 and TRBJ2-1, with a tentative D call TRBD1 (6 bases). Germline V gene data show CDR1 as SNHLY and CDR2 as FYNNEI. The germline V and J ends were trimmed by 2 bases and 0 bases, with 8 bases remaining between them. The CDR3 is 15 residues long. Here the CDR3 DNA reads TGTGCCAGCAGTGAAAGGGGGAGCTCCTACAATGAGCAGTTCTTC. Translating gives CASSERGSSYNEQFF.

The table lists this clone with a few counts. This rearrangement joins TRBV5-8 to TRBJ1-6; tentative D call: TRBD1 (6 bases). The CDR3 has 15 residues. Germline CDR1 reads SGHTS; CDR2 reads YDEGEE. V lost 1 base, J lost 2 bases, and 7 bases lay in between. The CDR3: CASSLTGPYNSPLHF. The CDR3 coding sequence is TGTGCCAGCAGCTTGACAGGGCCCTATAATTCACCCCTCCACTTT.

The V and J genes are TRBV5-1 and TRBJ2-1; tentative D call: TRBD2 (6 bases). Trimming removed 3 bases from V and 4 bases from J, with 11 bases in between. CDR1 and CDR2 from the germline V gene are SGHRS and YFSETQ. The CDR3 contains 14 residues. The CDR3 coding sequence is TGCGCCAGCAGCTCGCGTGGGGGGTACAATGAGCAGTTCTTC. Amino acid sequence: CASSSRGGYNEQFF.

The V call is TRBV2, the J call TRBJ1-1, with 12 bases lining up with TRBD1. This CDR3 comprises 17 residues. Losses at the gene ends were 8 bases for V and 0 bases for J; bases not matched to a gene: 10. Germline values: CDR1 SNHLY, CDR2 FYNNEI. CDR3 sequence reads: CASEGQGAARMNTEAFF. The CDR3 DNA sequence: TGTGCCAGCGAGGGACAGGGGGCGGCCCGAATGAACACTGAAGCTTTCTTT.

The count of this clone is one. The rearrangement links TRBV13 to TRBJ2-3; weak D call: TRBD2 (6 bases). This CDR3 is 15 amino acids long. Germline CDR1 is PRHDT and CDR2 is FYEKMQ (reference sequence). Trimming cost V 4 bases and J 6 bases, with 17 bases left between them. The CDR3 DNA reads TGTGCCAGCAGCTCCCGACTAGACCAAGAGGATACGCAGTATTTT. Translated: CASSSRLDQEDTQYF.

The V gene is TRBV6-2 or TRBV6-3, the J gene TRBJ1-6; 7 bases match TRBD1. V trimming: 0 bases; J trimming: 8 bases; junction bases outside the gene matches: 4. Germline V lookup: CDR1 MNHEY, CDR2 SVGEGT. The CDR3 contains 15 residues. DNA of the CDR3: TGTGCCAGCAGTTACTCCGGGACAGCAGATTCACCCCTCCACTTT. Translating it yields CASSYSGTADSPLHF.

The chain employs TRBV6-6 and TRBJ1-5; 9 bases match TRBD1. In germline, CDR1 is MNHNY, CDR2 SVGAGI (reference sequence). Trimming took 5 bases from V and 4 from J; bases not matched to a gene: 6. The CDR3 spans 15 residues. The CDR3 bases are TGTGCCAGCAGTGCGGGGACAGGGAGGAATCAGCCCCAGCATTTT. This sequence encodes CASSAGTGRNQPQHF.

The chain has TRBV28 and TRBJ1-1; D unclear. The V end lost 5 bases, the J end lost 1 base, and 11 bases lay between the germline ends. CDR1 and CDR2 (germline): MDHEN, SYDVKM. This CDR3 contains 14 residues. The CDR3 region is CASSQQRSNTEAFF. CDR3 nucleotide sequence: TGTGCCAGCAGTCAACAGAGATCGAACACTGAAGCTTTCTTT.

The chain combines TRBV5-1 with TRBJ1-2; no firm D call. Trimming cost V 2 bases and J 0 bases, with 20 bases left between them. The CDR3 extends over 18 amino acids. Germline lookup yields CDR1 SGHRS and CDR2 YFSETQ. CDR3 nucleotides: TGCGCCAGCAGCTTTAGGTCCGCAGGCGAAAACTCTAACTATGGCTACACCTTC. As protein: CASSFRSAGENSNYGYTF.

The sample holds one count of this clone. This chain uses TRBV5-5 with TRBJ1-4; 11 bases agree with TRBD1. CDR3 length: 15 residues. Germline CDR1 is SGHKS and CDR2 is YYEKEE (reference sequence). The trim removed 4 bases at V and 8 bases at J, leaving 7 bases unmatched. CDR3 region: CASSAGQGVSEKLFF. CDR3 bases: TGTGCCAGCAGCGCGGGACAGGGGGTTTCGGAAAAACTGTTTTTT.

The J gene is TRBJ1-2, the V gene TRBV15, with D hard to call. The CDR3 sequence is 12 residues long. The germline V and J ends were trimmed by 5 bases and 0 bases, with 4 bases remaining between them. Germline values: CDR1 LNHNV, CDR2 YYDKDF (reference sequence). CDR3 in DNA: TGTGCCACCAGCGCAGCTAACTATGGCTACACCTTC. Translating gives CATSAANYGYTF. Filled out from reference TRBV15 and TRBJ1-2, the complete variable domain reads DAMVIQNPRYQVTQFGKPVTLSCSQTLNHNVMYWYQQKSSQAPKLLFHYYDKDFNNEADTPDNFQSRRPNTSFCFLDIRSPGLGDTAMYLCATSAANYGYTFGSGTRLTVV.

V gene TRBV2 combines with J gene TRBJ2-5; 8 bases line up with TRBD1. V was pared by 6 bases and J by 7 bases, with 13 bases of the junction left unmatched. Germline values: CDR1 SNHLY, CDR2 FYNNEI. The CDR3 is made up of 15 amino acids. DNA for the CDR3: TGTGCCAGCAGCCAGGACAGGGCGGGAATCGGGACCCAGTACTTC. It codes for CASSQDRAGIGTQYF.

The V call is TRBV7-2, the J call TRBJ2-5; TRBD1 agrees at 11 bases. This CDR3 contains 18 residues. In germline, CDR1 is SGHTA, CDR2 FQGNSA. V lost 2 bases to trimming and J lost 0 bases; unmatched junction nucleotides: 8. CDR3 loop: CASSLPGQGALDQETQYF. Written as DNA, the CDR3 is TGTGCCAGCAGCTTACCCGGACAGGGGGCGCTTGACCAAGAGACCCAGTACTTC. Full variable domain (outside the CDR3, taken from reference TRBV7-2 and TRBJ2-5): GAGVSQSPSNKVTEKGKDVELRCDPISGHTALYWYRQSLGQGLEFLIYFQGNSAPDKSGLPSDRFSAERTGGSVSTLTIQRTQQEDSAVYLCASSLPGQGALDQETQYFGPGTRLLVL.

This clone was counted between two and nine times. The chain combines TRBV18 with TRBJ2-7; possible D gene TRBD1, 5 bases. The CDR3 runs 12 residues. Trimming pared 10 bases from V and 3 bases from J, leaving 13 bases between. The V gene's germline CDR1 is KGHSH and CDR2 LQKENI. The CDR3 DNA is TGTGCCACCTCGACAGATTTCTACGAGCAGTACTTC. Translation gives CATSTDFYEQYF.